A selection of T cell receptor beta chains follows, all from one sample in a study of CD8 T cells in ankylosing spondylitis. TCRdb re-called the 5' RACE reads with MiXCR, one entry per CDR3 protein. This repertoire shows a few hundred thousand distinct CDR3 sequences, 20% to 30% found once; its top ten account for approximately 0.61%. The sample comprised blood, either unsorted or a sorted T cell fraction (not recorded which). These receptor sequences come from a male donor with ankylosing spondylitis or in good health (not recorded which). Both conserved end residues are part of each CDR3. Each record gives: V gene, J gene, CDR3 length, D gene, clone size, CDR3 protein, CDR3 DNA. The D gene is left open where the match is weak. Only part of the rows carry a size: once, few, many, or a class if the clone is expanded.

V: TRBV29-1; J: TRBJ1-2; length: 15; D: TRBD1; size: .; CDR3: CSVEDRDGGQYGYTF; DNA: TGCAGCGTTGAAGATCGGGACGGGGGACAGTATGGCTACACCTTC
V: TRBV5-1; J: TRBJ2-7; length: 14; D: .; size: many; CDR3: CASSLGQFSYEQYF; DNA: TGCGCCAGCAGCTTGGGACAGTTCTCCTACGAGCAGTACTTC
V: TRBV6-1; J: TRBJ1-4; length: 16; D: TRBD1; size: .; CDR3: CASSQLGQGPNEKLFF; DNA: TGTGCCAGCAGTCAGCTTGGACAGGGGCCTAATGAAAAACTGTTTTTT
V: TRBV10-3; J: TRBJ2-3; length: 18; D: TRBD2; size: many; CDR3: CAISESKGSGGPRDTQYF; DNA: TGTGCCATCAGTGAGTCGAAGGGTAGCGGGGGGCCACGAGATACGCAGTATTTT
V: TRBV2; J: TRBJ2-7; length: 12; D: .; size: many; CDR3: CASNSGYYEQYF; DNA: TGTGCCAGCAATTCAGGGTACTACGAGCAGTACTTC
V: TRBV21-1; J: TRBJ1-4; length: 16; D: .; size: many; CDR3: CASSMPDRALNEKLFF; DNA: TGTGCCAGCAGCATGCCGGACAGGGCGCTTAATGAAAAACTGTTTTTT
V: TRBV23-1; J: TRBJ1-5; length: 15; D: .; size: .; CDR3: CASSHPTGKGQPQHF; DNA: TGCGCCAGCAGTCACCCTACAGGGAAGGGCCAGCCCCAGCATTTT
V: TRBV12-3/TRBV12-4; J: TRBJ2-1; length: 16; D: TRBD2; size: .; CDR3: CASRLAGLGPYNEQFF; DNA: TGTGCCAGCAGACTAGCGGGCCTGGGCCCCTACAATGAGCAGTTCTTC
V: TRBV5-7; J: TRBJ2-1; length: 16; D: .; size: .; CDR3: CASILSGAYSYNEQFF; DNA: TGTGCCAGCATCCTTTCCGGAGCCTACTCCTACAATGAGCAGTTCTTC
V: TRBV5-6; J: TRBJ2-2; length: 16; D: TRBD2; size: few; CDR3: CASSAATSGGTGELFF; DNA: TGTGCCAGCAGCGCGGCGACTAGCGGGGGCACCGGGGAGCTGTTTTTT
V: TRBV20-1; J: TRBJ2-5; length: 16; D: .; size: .; CDR3: CSARDPNPGTWETQYF; DNA: TGCAGTGCTAGAGACCCTAATCCAGGGACCTGGGAGACCCAGTACTTC
V: TRBV5-1; J: TRBJ2-3; length: 14; D: .; size: many; CDR3: CASSLAVGTDTQYF; DNA: TGCGCCAGCAGCTTGGCCGTCGGTACAGATACGCAGTATTTT
V: TRBV20-1; J: TRBJ1-1; length: 14; D: TRBD1; size: few; CDR3: CSARQGGVDTEAFF; DNA: TGCAGTGCCAGACAGGGAGGAGTAGACACTGAAGCTTTCTTT
V: TRBV10-1; J: TRBJ2-3; length: 13; D: .; size: .; CDR3: CASASAPGDTQYF; DNA: TGCGCCAGCGCCTCTGCCCCGGGGGATACGCAGTATTTT
V: TRBV5-1; J: TRBJ2-4; length: 15; D: TRBD2; size: many; CDR3: CASSPGLAGGNIQYF; DNA: TGCGCCAGCAGCCCGGGACTAGCGGGAGGAAACATTCAGTACTTC
V: TRBV29-1; J: TRBJ2-7; length: 13; D: TRBD2; size: many; CDR3: CSALAGGRYEQYF; DNA: TGCAGCGCTCTAGCGGGGGGACGATACGAGCAGTACTTC
V: TRBV9; J: TRBJ1-5; length: 13; D: .; size: .; CDR3: CASSVGGGQPQHF; DNA: TGTGCCAGCAGCGTAGGGGGAGGTCAGCCCCAGCATTTT
V: TRBV29-1; J: TRBJ1-1; length: 13; D: TRBD1; size: many; CDR3: CSVCSTGITEAFF; DNA: TGCAGCGTTTGTTCGACAGGGATCACTGAAGCTTTCTTT
V: TRBV24-1; J: TRBJ2-5; length: 17; D: TRBD2; size: .; CDR3: CATSDSVAGEKGETQYF; DNA: TGTGCCACCAGTGACTCCGTAGCGGGGGAGAAAGGAGAGACCCAGTACTTC
V: TRBV20-1; J: TRBJ2-6; length: 16; D: .; size: .; CDR3: CSAIPGPYSGANVLTF; DNA: TGCAGTGCCATCCCGGGGCCGTACTCTGGGGCCAACGTCCTGACTTTC